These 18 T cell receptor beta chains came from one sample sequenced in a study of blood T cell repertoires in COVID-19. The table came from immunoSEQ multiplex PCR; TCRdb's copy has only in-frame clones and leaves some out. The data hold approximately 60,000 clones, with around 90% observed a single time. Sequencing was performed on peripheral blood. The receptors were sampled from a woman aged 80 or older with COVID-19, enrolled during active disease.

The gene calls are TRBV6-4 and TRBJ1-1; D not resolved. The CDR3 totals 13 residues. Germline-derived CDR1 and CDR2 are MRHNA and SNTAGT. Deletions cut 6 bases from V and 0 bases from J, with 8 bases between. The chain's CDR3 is CASSSYMNTEAFF. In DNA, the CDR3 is TGTGCCAGCAGCTCGTACATGAACACTGAAGCTTTCTTT.

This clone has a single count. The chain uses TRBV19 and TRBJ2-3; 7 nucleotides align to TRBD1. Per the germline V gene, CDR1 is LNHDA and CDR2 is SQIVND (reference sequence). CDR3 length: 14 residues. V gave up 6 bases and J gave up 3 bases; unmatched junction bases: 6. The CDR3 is CASRLTGSTDTQYF. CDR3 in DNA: TGTGCCAGTAGGCTGACAGGGTCAACAGATACGCAGTATTTT.

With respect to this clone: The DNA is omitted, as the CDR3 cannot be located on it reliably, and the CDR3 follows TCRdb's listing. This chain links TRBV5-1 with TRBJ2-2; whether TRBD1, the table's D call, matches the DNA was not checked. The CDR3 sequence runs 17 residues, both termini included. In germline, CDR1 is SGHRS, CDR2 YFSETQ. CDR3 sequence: CASSLGVDSLRAGELFF.

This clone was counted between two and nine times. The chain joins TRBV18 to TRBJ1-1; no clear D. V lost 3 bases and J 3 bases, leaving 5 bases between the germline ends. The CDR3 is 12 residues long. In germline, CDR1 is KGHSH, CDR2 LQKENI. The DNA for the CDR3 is TGTGCCAGCTCACCGGCGGACACTGAAGCTTTCTTT. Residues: CASSPADTEAFF.

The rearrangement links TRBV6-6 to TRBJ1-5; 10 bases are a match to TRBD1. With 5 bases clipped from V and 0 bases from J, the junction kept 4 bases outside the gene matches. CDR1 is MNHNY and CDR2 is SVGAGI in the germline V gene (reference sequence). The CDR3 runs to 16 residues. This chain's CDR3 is CASSRQGANSNQPQHF. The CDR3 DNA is TGTGCCAGCAGTCGACAGGGGGCCAATAGCAATCAGCCCCAGCATTTT.

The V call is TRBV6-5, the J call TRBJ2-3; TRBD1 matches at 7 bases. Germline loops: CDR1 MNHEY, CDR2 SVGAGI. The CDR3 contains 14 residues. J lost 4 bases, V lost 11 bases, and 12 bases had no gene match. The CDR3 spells CAGNRGSPADTQYF. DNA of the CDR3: TGTGCCGGCAACAGGGGCAGTCCGGCAGATACGCAGTATTTT.

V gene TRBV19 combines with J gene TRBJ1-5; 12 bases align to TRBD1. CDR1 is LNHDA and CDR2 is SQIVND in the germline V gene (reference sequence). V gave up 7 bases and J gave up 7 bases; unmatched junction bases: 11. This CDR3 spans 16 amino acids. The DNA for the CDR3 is TGTGCCAGTAACCATCGGGGACAGGGGGCAGGCCAGCCCCAGCATTTT. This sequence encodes CASNHRGQGAGQPQHF.

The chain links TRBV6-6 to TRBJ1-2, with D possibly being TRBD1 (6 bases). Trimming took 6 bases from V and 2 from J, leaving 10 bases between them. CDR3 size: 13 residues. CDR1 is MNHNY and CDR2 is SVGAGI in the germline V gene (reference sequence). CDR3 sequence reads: CASSRGQNYGYTF. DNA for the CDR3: TGTGCCAGCAGCCGTGGACAGAACTATGGCTACACCTTC.

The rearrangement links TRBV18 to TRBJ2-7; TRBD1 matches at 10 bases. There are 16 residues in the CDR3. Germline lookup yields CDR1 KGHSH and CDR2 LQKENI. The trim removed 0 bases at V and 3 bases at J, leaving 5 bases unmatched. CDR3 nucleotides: TGTGCCAGCTCACCACCGACGGGACAGGGGTACTACGAGCAGTACTTC. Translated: CASSPPTGQGYYEQYF.

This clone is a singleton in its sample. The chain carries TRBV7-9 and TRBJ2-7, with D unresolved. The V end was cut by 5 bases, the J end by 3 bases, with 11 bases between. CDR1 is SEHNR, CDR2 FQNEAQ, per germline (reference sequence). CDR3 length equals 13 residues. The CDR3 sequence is CASSEITNYEQYF. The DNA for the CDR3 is TGTGCCAGCAGCGAGATAACCAACTACGAGCAGTACTTC.

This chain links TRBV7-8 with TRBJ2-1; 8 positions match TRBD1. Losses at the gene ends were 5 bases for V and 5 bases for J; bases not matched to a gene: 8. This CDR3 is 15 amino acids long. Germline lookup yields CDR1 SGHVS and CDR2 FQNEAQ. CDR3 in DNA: TGTGCCAGCAGCAAGGGGACAGGATTCCACAATGAGCAGTTCTTC. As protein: CASSKGTGFHNEQFF.

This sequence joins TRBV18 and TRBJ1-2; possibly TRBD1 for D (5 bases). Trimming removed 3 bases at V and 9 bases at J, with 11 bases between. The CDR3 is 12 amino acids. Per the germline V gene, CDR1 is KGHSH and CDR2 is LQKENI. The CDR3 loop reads CASSPDSLRYTF. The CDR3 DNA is TGTGCCAGCTCACCCGACAGCCTTCGCTACACCTTC.

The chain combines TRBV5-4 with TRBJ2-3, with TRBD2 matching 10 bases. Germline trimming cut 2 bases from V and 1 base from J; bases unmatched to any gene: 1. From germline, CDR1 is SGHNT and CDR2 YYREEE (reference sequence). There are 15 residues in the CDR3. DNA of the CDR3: TGTGCCAGCAGCTTAGCGGGGGGGGGCACAGATACGCAGTATTTT. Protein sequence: CASSLAGGGTDTQYF.

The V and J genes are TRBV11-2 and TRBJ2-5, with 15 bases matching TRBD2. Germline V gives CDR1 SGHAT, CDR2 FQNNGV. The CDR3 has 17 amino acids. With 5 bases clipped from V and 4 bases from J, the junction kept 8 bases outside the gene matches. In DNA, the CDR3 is TGTGCCAGCAGCCTGGGACTAGCGGGGGGCCTTGGAGAGACCCAGTACTTC. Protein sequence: CASSLGLAGGLGETQYF.

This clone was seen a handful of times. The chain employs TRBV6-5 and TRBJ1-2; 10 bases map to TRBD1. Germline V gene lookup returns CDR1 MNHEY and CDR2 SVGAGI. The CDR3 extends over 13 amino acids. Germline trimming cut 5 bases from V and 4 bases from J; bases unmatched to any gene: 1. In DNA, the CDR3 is TGTGCCAGCAGTCGACAGGGGGCCTATGGCTACACCTTC. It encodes CASSRQGAYGYTF.

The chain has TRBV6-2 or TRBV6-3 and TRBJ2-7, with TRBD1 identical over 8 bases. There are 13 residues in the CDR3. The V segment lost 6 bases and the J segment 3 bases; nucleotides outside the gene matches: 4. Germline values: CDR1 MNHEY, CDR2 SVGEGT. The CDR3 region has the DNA TGTGCCAGCAGCTCAGGGGGCCGCTACGAGCAGTACTTC. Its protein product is CASSSGGRYEQYF.

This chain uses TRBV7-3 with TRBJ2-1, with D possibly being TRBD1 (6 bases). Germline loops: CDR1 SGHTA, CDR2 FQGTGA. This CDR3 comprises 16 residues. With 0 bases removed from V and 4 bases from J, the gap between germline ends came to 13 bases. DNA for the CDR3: TGTGCCAGCAGCTTAACGGCGGACAGCCTATACAATGAGCAGTTCTTC. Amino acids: CASSLTADSLYNEQFF.

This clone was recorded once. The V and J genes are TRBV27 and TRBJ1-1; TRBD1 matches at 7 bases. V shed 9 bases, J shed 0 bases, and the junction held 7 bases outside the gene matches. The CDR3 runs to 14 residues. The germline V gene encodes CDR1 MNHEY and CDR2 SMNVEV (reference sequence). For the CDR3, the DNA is TGTGCCAGTAAACCGACAGGGTTGAACACTGAAGCTTTCTTT. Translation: CASKPTGLNTEAFF.